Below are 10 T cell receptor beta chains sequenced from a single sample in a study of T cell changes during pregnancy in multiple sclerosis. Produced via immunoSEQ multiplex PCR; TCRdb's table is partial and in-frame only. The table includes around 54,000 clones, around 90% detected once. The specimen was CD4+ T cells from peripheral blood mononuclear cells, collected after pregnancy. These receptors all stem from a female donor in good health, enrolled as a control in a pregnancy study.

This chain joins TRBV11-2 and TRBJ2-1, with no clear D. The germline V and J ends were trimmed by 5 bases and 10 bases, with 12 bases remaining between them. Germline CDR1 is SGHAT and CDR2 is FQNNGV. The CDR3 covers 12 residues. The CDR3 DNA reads TGTGCCAGCAGCGTCAGCGCTAGAGAGCAGTTCTTC. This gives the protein CASSVSAREQFF.

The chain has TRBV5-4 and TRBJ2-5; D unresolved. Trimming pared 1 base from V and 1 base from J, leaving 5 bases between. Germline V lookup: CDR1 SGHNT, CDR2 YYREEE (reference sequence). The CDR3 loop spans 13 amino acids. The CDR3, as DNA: TGTGCCAGCAGCTTGACAAGCCAAGAGACCCAGTACTTC. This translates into CASSLTSQETQYF.

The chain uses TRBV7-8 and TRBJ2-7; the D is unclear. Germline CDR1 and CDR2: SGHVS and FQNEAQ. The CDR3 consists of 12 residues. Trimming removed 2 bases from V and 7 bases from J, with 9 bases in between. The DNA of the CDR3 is TGTGCCAGCAGCTTACAGTTCGGGGAGCAGTACTTC. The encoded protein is CASSLQFGEQYF. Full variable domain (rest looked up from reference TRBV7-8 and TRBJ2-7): GAGVSQSPRYKVAKRGQDVALRCDPISGHVSLFWYQQALGQGPEFLTYFQNEAQLDKSGLPSDRFFAERPEGSVSTLKIQRTQQEDSAVYLCASSLQFGEQYFGPGTRLTVT.

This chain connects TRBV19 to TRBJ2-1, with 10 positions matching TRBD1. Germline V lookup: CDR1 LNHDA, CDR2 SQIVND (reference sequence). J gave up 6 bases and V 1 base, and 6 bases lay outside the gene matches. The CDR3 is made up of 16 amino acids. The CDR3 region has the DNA TGTGCCAGTAGTATAGTAGGGACAGGGGATTCCAATGAGCAGTTCTTC. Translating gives CASSIVGTGDSNEQFF.

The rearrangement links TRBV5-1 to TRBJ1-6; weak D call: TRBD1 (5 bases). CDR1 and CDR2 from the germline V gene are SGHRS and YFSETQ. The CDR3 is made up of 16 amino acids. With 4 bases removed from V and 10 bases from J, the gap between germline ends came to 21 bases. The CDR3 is CASSIRVTEASSPLHF. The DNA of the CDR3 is TGCGCCAGCAGCATCAGGGTAACCGAGGCCTCCTCACCCCTCCACTTT.

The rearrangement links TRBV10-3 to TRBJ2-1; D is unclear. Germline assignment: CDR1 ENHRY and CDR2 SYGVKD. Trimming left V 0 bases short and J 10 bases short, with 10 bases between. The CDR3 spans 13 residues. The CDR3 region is CAISESPNREQFF. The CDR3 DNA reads TGTGCCATCAGTGAGTCTCCGAATCGGGAGCAGTTCTTC.

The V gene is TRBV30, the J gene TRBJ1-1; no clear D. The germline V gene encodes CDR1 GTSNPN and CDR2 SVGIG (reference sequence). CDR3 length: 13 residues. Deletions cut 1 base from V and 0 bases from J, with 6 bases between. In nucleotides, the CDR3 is TGTGCCTGGAGTGACGGGGTGAACACTGAAGCTTTCTTT. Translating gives CAWSDGVNTEAFF.

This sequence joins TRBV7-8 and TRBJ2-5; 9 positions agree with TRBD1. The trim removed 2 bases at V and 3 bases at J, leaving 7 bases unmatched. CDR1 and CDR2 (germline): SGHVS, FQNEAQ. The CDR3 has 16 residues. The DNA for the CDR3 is TGTGCCAGCAGCTTACTCTACCGGGACAGGGAAGAGACCCAGTACTTC. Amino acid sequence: CASSLLYRDREETQYF.

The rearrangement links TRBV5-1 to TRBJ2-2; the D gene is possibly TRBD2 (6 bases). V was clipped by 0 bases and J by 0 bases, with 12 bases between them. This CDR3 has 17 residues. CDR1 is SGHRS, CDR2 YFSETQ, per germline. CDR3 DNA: TGCGCCAGCAGCTTGGTGAGGGGAGGAACGAACACCGGGGAGCTGTTTTTT. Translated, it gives CASSLVRGGTNTGELFF.

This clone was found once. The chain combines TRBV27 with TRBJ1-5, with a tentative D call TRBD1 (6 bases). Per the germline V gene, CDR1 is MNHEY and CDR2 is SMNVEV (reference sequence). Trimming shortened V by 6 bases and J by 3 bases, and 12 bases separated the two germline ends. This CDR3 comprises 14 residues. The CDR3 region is CASSPRGSNQPQHF. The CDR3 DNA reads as TGTGCCAGCAGCCCTAGGGGGTCCAATCAGCCCCAGCATTTT.